The next 9 T cell receptor beta chains were all read from a single sample in a study of T cell repertoires in cytomegalovirus infection. MiXCR, run by TCRdb on the reads, gives a single entry per CDR3 protein. The table shows about 260,000 distinct CDR3 sequences, with 9.1% occurring only once. The sequenced material came from PBMCs. The receptors derive from a human donor in good health (CMV status not recorded). Some clones in this sample may be carry-over from other donors' samples.

The table lists this clonotype with many counts. V usage is TRBV7-2 and J usage is TRBJ2-7, with 9 positions matching TRBD2. With V trimmed by 5 bases and J by 3 bases, 8 bases remained unmatched. Germline V gene sequence: CDR1 SGHTA, CDR2 FQGNSA. The CDR3 sequence is 15 residues long. The CDR3 DNA is TGTGCCAGCAGCCCAGGCGGTAGCGGGAGCTACGAGCAGTACTTC. It codes for CASSPGGSGSYEQYF.

This clonotype has a count of ten or more. The CDR3 bases are TGCGCCAGCAGCTGGGGGACAGTAAACTATGGCTACACCTTC. It specifies CASSWGTVNYGYTF. J is TRBJ1-2 and V is TRBV5-1; 7 positions match TRBD1. The V and J ends lost 3 bases and 2 bases, in that order; junction bases with no gene match: 4. CDR3 length equals 14 residues. The V gene's germline CDR1 is SGHRS and CDR2 YFSETQ.

This rearrangement joins TRBV12-3 or TRBV12-4 to TRBJ2-5, with 10 nucleotides matching TRBD2. Losses at the gene ends were 3 bases for V and 2 bases for J; bases not matched to a gene: 3. The CDR3 covers 15 residues. The CDR3 region is CASSLRAGGQETQYF. The CDR3 region has the DNA TGTGCCAGCAGTTTGAGAGCGGGGGGGCAAGAGACCCAGTACTTC.

Many counts were recorded for this clonotype. CDR3 region: CASSAGGAGQETQYF. The CDR3 region has the DNA TGCGCCAGCAGCGCGGGGGGAGCGGGACAAGAGACCCAGTACTTC. The chain joins TRBV5-1 to TRBJ2-5; TRBD2 aligns across 8 bases. The CDR3 has 15 residues. The V and J ends lost 4 bases and 2 bases, in that order; junction bases with no gene match: 7. The germline gives CDR1 SGHRS, CDR2 YFSETQ.

This clonotype was recorded at least ten times. The rearrangement uses TRBV7-2 and TRBJ2-5; D possibly corresponds to TRBD1 (5 bases). CDR3 length equals 15 residues. Trimming removed 4 bases from V and 1 base from J, with 13 bases in between. The germline gives CDR1 SGHTA, CDR2 FQGNSA. The CDR3 is CASSSQAASQETQYF. CDR3 sequence (DNA): TGTGCCAGCAGCTCACAGGCCGCGTCCCAAGAGACCCAGTACTTC.

This clonotype was counted ten times or more. One junction end disagrees with the germline gene, perhaps due to a read error. The chain joins TRBV7-2 to TRBJ1-1; 8 bases fit TRBD1. Looked up from germline, CDR1 is SGHTA and CDR2 is FQGNSA. The CDR3 has 14 residues. The CDR3 nucleotides read TGTGCCAGCAGCTCCCAGGACAGGGTGGGTGGGAGAATCTTT. It codes for CASSSQDRVGGRIF. Full variable domain (remainder filled in from reference TRBV7-2 and TRBJ1-1): GAGVSQSPSNKVTEKGKDVELRCDPISGHTALYWYRQSLGQGLEFLIYFQGNSAPDKSGLPSDRFSAERTGGSVSTLTIQRTQQEDSAVYLCASSSQDRVGGRIFGQGTRLTVV.

This clonotype was observed many times. This chain links TRBV28 with TRBJ2-5, with 7 bases identical to TRBD2. The CDR3 runs to 14 residues. Germline-derived CDR1 and CDR2 are MDHEN and SYDVKM. The V gene end was trimmed by 6 bases and the J gene end by 1 base; junction bases not matched to a gene: 5. The CDR3 DNA is TGTGCCAGCAGGGGAACTAGCGCCCAAGAGACCCAGTACTTC. It yields the protein CASRGTSAQETQYF.

This sequence joins TRBV5-5 and TRBJ2-7; a weak D match, TRBD1 (6 bases). This CDR3 region has 15 residues. Germline V lookup: CDR1 SGHKS, CDR2 YYEKEE (reference sequence). Deletions cut 6 bases from V and 7 bases from J, with 23 bases between. Here the CDR3 DNA reads TGTGCCAGCACCCCAAGTGCCAAAGGGGGTTTTGAGCAGTACTTC. This sequence encodes CASTPSAKGGFEQYF.

This clonotype was counted a few times. CDR3 sequence reads: CAWASGSNYGYTF. As DNA, the CDR3 is TGTGCCTGGGCGTCTGGATCTAACTATGGCTACACCTTC. This chain connects TRBV30 to TRBJ1-2; D uncertain. The CDR3 sequence is 13 residues long. The germline V gene has CDR1 GTSNPN and CDR2 SVGIG (reference sequence). V was shortened by 5 bases and J by 0 bases, with 10 bases between the two germline ends.